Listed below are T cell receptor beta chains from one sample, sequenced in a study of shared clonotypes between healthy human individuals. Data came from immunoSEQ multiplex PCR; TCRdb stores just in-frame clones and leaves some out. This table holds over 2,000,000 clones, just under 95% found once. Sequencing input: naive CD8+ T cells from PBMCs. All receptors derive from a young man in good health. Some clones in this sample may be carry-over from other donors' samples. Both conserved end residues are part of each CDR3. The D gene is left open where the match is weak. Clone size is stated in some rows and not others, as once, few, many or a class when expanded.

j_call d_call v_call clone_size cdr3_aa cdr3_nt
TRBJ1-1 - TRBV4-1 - CASSQEQYTEAFF TGCGCCAGCAGCCAAGAACAGTACACTGAAGCTTTCTTT
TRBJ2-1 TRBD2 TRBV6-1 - CASSEATTLADEQFF TGTGCCAGCAGTGAAGCTACAACCCTAGCGGATGAGCAGTTCTTC
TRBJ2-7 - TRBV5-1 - CASSHPGYEQYF TGCGCCAGCAGCCACCCTGGGTACGAGCAGTACTTC
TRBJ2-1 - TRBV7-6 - CASSPRGFGYNEQFF TGTGCCAGCAGCCCGCGAGGTTTTGGGTACAATGAGCAGTTCTTC
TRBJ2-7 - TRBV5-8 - CASSLRISYEQYF TGTGCCAGCAGCTTAAGGATCTCCTACGAGCAGTACTTC
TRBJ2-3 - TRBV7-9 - CASSPQVGSTDTQYF TGTGCCAGCAGCCCCCAGGTTGGGAGCACAGATACGCAGTATTTT
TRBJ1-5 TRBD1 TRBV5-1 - CASSDTGANQPQHF TGCGCCAGCAGCGACACAGGGGCAAATCAGCCCCAGCATTTT
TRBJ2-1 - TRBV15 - CATSRERGPYNEQFF TGTGCCACCAGCAGAGAGCGGGGGCCCTACAATGAGCAGTTCTTC
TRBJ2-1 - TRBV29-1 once CSVLGQDSYNEQFF TGCAGCGTTCTTGGACAAGACTCCTACAATGAGCAGTTCTTC
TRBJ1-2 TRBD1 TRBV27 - CASSSRGQVNGYTF TGTGCCAGCAGTTCCAGGGGGCAGGTGAATGGCTACACCTTC
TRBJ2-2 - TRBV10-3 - CAISESGGAETGELFF TGTGCCATCAGTGAGTCGGGGGGCGCCGAGACCGGGGAGCTGTTTTTT
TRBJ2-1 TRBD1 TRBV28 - CASSARQGTPYNEQFF TGTGCCAGCAGTGCCCGACAGGGGACGCCTTACAATGAGCAGTTCTTC
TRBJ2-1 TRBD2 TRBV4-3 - CASGEGINNEQFF TGCGCCAGCGGGGAGGGGATCAACAATGAGCAGTTCTTC
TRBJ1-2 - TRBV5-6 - CASSLLSDGYTF TGTGCCAGCAGCTTGCTTAGCGATGGCTACACCTTC
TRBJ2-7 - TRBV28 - CASSLWAGEYEQYF TGTGCCAGCAGTTTATGGGCAGGGGAGTACGAGCAGTACTTC
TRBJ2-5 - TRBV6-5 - CASRSLLPRETQYF TGTGCCAGCAGGTCCCTTCTCCCCCGGGAGACCCAGTACTTC
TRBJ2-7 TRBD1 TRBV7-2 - CASSPGGFPYEQYF TGTGCCAGCAGCCCAGGGGGCTTCCCCTACGAGCAGTACTTC
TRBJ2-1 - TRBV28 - CASNQYNEQFF TGTGCCAGCAACCAATACAATGAGCAGTTCTTC
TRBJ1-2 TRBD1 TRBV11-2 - CASSLDREVFLGANYGYTF TGTGCCAGCAGCCTGGACAGGGAAGTTTTTCTGGGGGCTAACTATGGCTACACCTTC
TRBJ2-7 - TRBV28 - CASSFIGVSYEQYF TGTGCCAGCAGTTTTATAGGAGTCTCCTACGAGCAGTACTTC
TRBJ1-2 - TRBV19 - CASSIDSGRGRYGYTF TGTGCCAGTAGTATAGATTCGGGACGGGGCCGCTATGGCTACACCTTC
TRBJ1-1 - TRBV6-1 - CASSGFVSPDTEAFF TGTGCCAGCAGTGGATTTGTCTCGCCGGACACTGAAGCTTTCTTT
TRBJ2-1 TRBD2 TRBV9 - CASSPHGGTSDEQFF TGTGCCAGCAGCCCCCACGGAGGGACTAGCGATGAGCAGTTCTTC
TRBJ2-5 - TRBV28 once CASSPLAQRDLETQYF TGTGCCAGCAGTCCCCTGGCCCAGCGAGACTTAGAGACCCAGTACTTC
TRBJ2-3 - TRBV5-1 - CASGMRGTTTDTQYF TGCGCCAGCGGGATGAGGGGGACCACCACAGATACGCAGTATTTT
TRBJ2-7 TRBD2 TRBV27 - CASSKGTSGMEQYF TGTGCCAGCAGTAAAGGGACTAGCGGGATGGAGCAGTACTTC
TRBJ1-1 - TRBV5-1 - CASSLVPGGNTEAFF TGCGCCAGCAGCTTGGTGCCCGGGGGTAACACTGAAGCTTTCTTT
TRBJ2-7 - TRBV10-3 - CAIRESLLSSYEQYF TGTGCCATCAGGGAGTCTCTCCTGAGCTCCTACGAGCAGTACTTC
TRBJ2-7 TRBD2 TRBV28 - CASEPLAGGPDSPYEQYF TGTGCCAGCGAACCACTAGCGGGAGGGCCGGACTCTCCCTACGAGCAGTACTTC
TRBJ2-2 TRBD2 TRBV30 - CAWSVRGGASGTLLNTGELFF TGTGCCTGGAGTGTAAGAGGGGGGGCTAGCGGGACCCTTTTAAACACCGGGGAGCTGTTTTTT
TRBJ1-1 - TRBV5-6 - CASSFRTYTEAFF TGTGCCAGCAGCTTCCGCACTTACACTGAGGCTTTCTTT
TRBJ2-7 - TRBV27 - CASSFSAAAEQYF TGTGCCAGCAGTTTCTCCGCCGCGGCGGAGCAGTACTTC
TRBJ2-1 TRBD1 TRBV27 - CASSLLGQGLGEQFF TGTGCCAGCAGTTTATTAGGACAGGGGCTAGGTGAGCAGTTCTTC
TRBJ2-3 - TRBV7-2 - CASYHRAGSTDTQYF TGTGCCAGCTACCACCGGGCGGGGAGCACAGATACGCAGTATTTT
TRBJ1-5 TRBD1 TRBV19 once CASSYGNRGQGQPQHF TGTGCCAGTTCCTATGGAAACAGGGGGCAGGGTCAGCCCCAGCATTTT
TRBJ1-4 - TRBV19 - CASTEDSRPLFTNEKLFF TGTGCCAGTACTGAGGACAGCCGACCTCTTTTTACTAATGAAAAACTGTTTTTT
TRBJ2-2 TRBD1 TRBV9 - CASSLTDRPPKELFF TGTGCCAGCAGCCTTACGGACAGGCCTCCGAAGGAGCTGTTTTTT
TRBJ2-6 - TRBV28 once CASSPVVALGGANVLTF TGTGCCAGCAGCCCCGTCGTCGCTTTAGGCGGGGCCAACGTCCTGACTTTC
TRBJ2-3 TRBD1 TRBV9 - CASSVGTGGTTDTQYF TGTGCCAGCAGCGTCGGGACAGGGGGCACCACAGATACGCAGTATTTT